Listed here are 31 T cell receptor beta chains from one sample, sequenced in a study of response to subunit inactivated influenza vaccine. TCRdb re-called the RT-PCR reads with MiXCR, one entry per CDR3 protein. The data contain roughly 570,000 distinct CDR3 sequences, about an eighth of them singletons. The input for sequencing was PBMCs from blood, taken roughly 6 weeks after vaccination. The receptors come from a man aged 50 to 60 who received an inactivated influenza vaccine.

This clonotype came up many times. The rearrangement joins TRBV9 to TRBJ2-5; D is uncertain. CDR3 length: 14 amino acids. V was clipped by 3 bases and J by 1 base, with 10 bases between them. Germline-derived CDR1 and CDR2 are SGDLS and YYNGEE. CDR3: CASSAQAGQETQYF. In DNA, the CDR3 is TGTGCCAGCAGCGCCCAGGCTGGCCAAGAGACCCAGTACTTC. The full variable domain, completed using reference TRBV9 and TRBJ2-5, is DSGVTQTPKHLITATGQRVTLRCSPRSGDLSVYWYQQSLDQGLQFLIQYYNGEERAKGNILERFSAQQFPDLHSELNLSSLELGDSALYFCASSAQAGQETQYFGPGTRLLVL.

This clonotype was counted ten times or more. J is TRBJ2-7 and V is TRBV7-9; D remains unclear. The germline V gene has CDR1 SEHNR and CDR2 FQNEAQ (reference sequence). Trimming pared 5 bases from V and 3 bases from J, leaving 11 bases between. This CDR3 has 13 amino acids. The CDR3 sequence: CASSPRQDYEQYF. The CDR3 coding sequence is TGTGCCAGCAGCCCTCGCCAGGACTACGAGCAGTACTTC.

This clonotype was picked up many times. The gene calls are TRBV10-3 and TRBJ1-5; the D is unclear. The CDR3 covers 13 residues. The V and J ends lost 4 bases and 5 bases respectively, with 9 bases between them. Germline CDR1 and CDR2: ENHRY and SYGVKD. The CDR3 DNA reads as TGTGCCATCAGTGTTTCAAGAGATCAGCCCCAGCATTTT. Translating gives CAISVSRDQPQHF.

This clonotype has only a few counts. V usage is TRBV29-1 and J usage is TRBJ2-3; tentatively, D is TRBD2 (6 bases). Germline CDR1 is SQVTM and CDR2 is ANQGSEA. This CDR3 is built from 14 residues. V was trimmed by 4 bases and J by 1 base, leaving 12 bases between them. The CDR3 coding sequence is TGCAGCGTTGCTGGGGGGTTCGGCACAGATACGCAGTATTTT. This sequence encodes CSVAGGFGTDTQYF.

The chain couples TRBV7-2 to TRBJ2-1; 7 nucleotides match TRBD2. CDR1 is SGHTA and CDR2 is FQGNSA in the germline V gene. The V gene end was trimmed by 5 bases and the J gene end by 6 bases; junction bases not matched to a gene: 10. The CDR3 is 15 residues long. This chain's CDR3 is CASSPVGSSGNEQFF. The CDR3 coding sequence is TGTGCCAGCAGCCCTGTCGGGTCTAGCGGCAATGAGCAGTTCTTC.

The chain is built from TRBV27 and TRBJ2-1; no clear D gene. This CDR3 spans 14 amino acids. The V end lost 3 bases, the J end lost 2 bases, and 8 bases lay between the germline ends. Germline V CDR1 and CDR2: MNHEY, SMNVEV (reference sequence). For the CDR3, the DNA is TGTGCCAGCAGTTTTAACCCAACCTACAATGAGCAGTTCTTC. This encodes CASSFNPTYNEQFF.

The chain has TRBV7-2 and TRBJ2-7, with 11 bases that match TRBD2. The length of the CDR3 is 15 residues. Germline V CDR1 and CDR2: SGHTA, FQGNSA. V was pared by 4 bases and J by 8 bases, with 10 bases of the junction left unmatched. The CDR3 region has the DNA TGTGCCAGCAGCTACCCTAGCGGGAGGAGTACGCAGCAGTACTTC. This codes for CASSYPSGRSTQQYF.

In this sample, this clonotype turned up a few times. The rearrangement joins TRBV10-3 to TRBJ1-5; D perhaps matches TRBD1 (5 bases). The V gene's germline CDR1 is ENHRY and CDR2 SYGVKD. The CDR3 sequence is 14 residues long. The V end lost 2 bases, the J end lost 4 bases, and 9 bases lay between the germline ends. The chain's CDR3 is CAISEREGNQPQHF. The DNA of the CDR3 is TGTGCCATCAGTGAGCGGGAGGGGAATCAGCCCCAGCATTTT.

The CDR3 reads CASSWGWAEYNEQFF. CDR3 sequence (DNA): TGTGCCAGCAGCTGGGGTTGGGCGGAATACAATGAGCAGTTCTTC. The chain is built from TRBV7-2 and TRBJ2-1, with D unresolved. The CDR3 loop spans 15 amino acids. Trimming pared 4 bases from V and 4 bases from J, leaving 14 bases between. Per germline, CDR1 SGHTA and CDR2 FQGNSA.

The chain carries TRBV4-3 and TRBJ2-5, with D perhaps matching TRBD2 (5 bases). The CDR3 is 17 residues long. V lost 0 bases and J lost 0, with 14 bases in between. Per germline, CDR1 LGHNA and CDR2 YSLEER. This chain's CDR3 is CASSQDGVETNQETQYF. For the CDR3, the DNA is TGCGCCAGCAGCCAAGATGGGGTGGAGACTAACCAAGAGACCCAGTACTTC.

This clonotype was seen repeatedly, ten times or more. The chain employs TRBV7-9 and TRBJ2-3; 7 nucleotides agree with TRBD2. The CDR3 covers 13 residues. V dropped 3 bases and J dropped 6; count of bases not matched to a gene: 3. Germline V gene lookup returns CDR1 SEHNR and CDR2 FQNEAQ (reference sequence). The CDR3 sequence: CASSFAGADTQYF. The CDR3 DNA reads as TGTGCCAGCAGCTTTGCGGGAGCGGATACGCAGTATTTT.

This clonotype appeared a few times. V and J are TRBV20-1 and TRBJ2-1; 8 positions agree with TRBD2. The CDR3 sequence is 14 residues long. With V trimmed by 6 bases and J by 7 bases, 11 bases remained unmatched. Germline values: CDR1 DFQATT, CDR2 SNEGSKA (reference sequence). The CDR3 DNA is TGCAGTGCAGCCGGGGGGGTATCTCTAAATGAGCAGTTCTTC. As protein: CSAAGGVSLNEQFF.

This clonotype was counted a few times. The chain couples TRBV24-1 to TRBJ2-7, with 10 bases that match TRBD1. V was clipped by 4 bases and J by 5 bases; unmatched bases: 7. The CDR3 length is 15 residues. Germline V CDR1 and CDR2: KGHDR, SFDVKD. CDR3 residues: CATSDTRTGGDEQYF. CDR3 nucleotide sequence: TGTGCCACCAGTGACACAAGGACAGGGGGGGACGAGCAGTACTTC.

The table lists this clonotype with many counts. The rearrangement links TRBV11-1 to TRBJ2-7; 8 nucleotides align to TRBD1. CDR1 is SGHAT, CDR2 FQDESV, per germline (reference sequence). CDR3 length equals 15 residues. V trimming: 5 bases; J trimming: 3 bases; junction bases outside the gene matches: 9. The CDR3 DNA reads as TGTGCCAGCAGCCAGGACAGGGAAAGGCGCTACGAGCAGTACTTC. Protein sequence: CASSQDRERRYEQYF.

This chain joins TRBV6-2 or TRBV6-3 and TRBJ2-7; D possibly corresponds to TRBD1 (6 bases). This CDR3 has 13 amino acids. The germline V and J ends were trimmed by 9 bases and 2 bases, with 14 bases remaining between them. The germline V gene encodes CDR1 MNHEY and CDR2 SVGEGT. CDR3 residues: CASGQLIAYEQYF. CDR3 coding DNA: TGTGCCAGTGGACAGTTGATAGCCTACGAGCAGTACTTC.

The chain carries TRBV4-2 and TRBJ2-7; D may be TRBD1 (5 bases). CDR3 length: 15 amino acids. V shed 0 bases and J shed 0 bases, with 9 bases lying between them. From germline, CDR1 is LGHNA and CDR2 YNFKEQ. The CDR3 spells CASSQEDDSSYEQYF. As DNA, the CDR3 is TGTGCCAGCAGCCAAGAAGATGACAGCTCCTACGAGCAGTACTTC.

The chain combines TRBV20-1 with TRBJ2-4; maybe TRBD2 (5 bases). V was trimmed by 6 bases and J by 2 bases, leaving 17 bases between them. The CDR3 length is 15 residues. Germline V CDR1 and CDR2: DFQATT, SNEGSKA (reference sequence). The CDR3 loop is CSATGPAGTKNIQYF. The DNA for the CDR3 is TGCAGTGCGACCGGCCCGGCCGGGACCAAAAACATTCAGTACTTC.

V usage is TRBV7-3 and J usage is TRBJ2-2; 7 bases match TRBD2. CDR1 and CDR2 (germline): SGHTA, FQGTGA. V lost 8 bases and J lost 1; bases outside the gene matches: 19. The length of the CDR3 is 19 residues. The CDR3 here is CASWPRHPPSGENTGELFF. For the CDR3, the DNA is TGTGCCAGCTGGCCAAGACACCCACCTAGCGGAGAGAACACCGGGGAGCTGTTTTTT.

This chain uses TRBV5-6 with TRBJ1-1; D is unresolved. Between the trimmed V and J ends, which lost 0 bases and 5 bases, there was a span of 8 bases. The CDR3 contains 13 residues. Germline assignment: CDR1 SGHDT and CDR2 YYEEEE. The CDR3 DNA sequence: TGTGCCAGCAGCTTGGTATCCGAGACTGAAGCTTTCTTT. It translates to CASSLVSETEAFF.

In its sample, this clonotype was seen many times. The genes are TRBV6-1 and TRBJ2-1, with 11 bases fitting TRBD2. There are 15 residues in the CDR3. J was trimmed by 3 bases and V by 6 bases; bases with no gene match: 4. Per germline, CDR1 MNHNS and CDR2 SASEGT. The CDR3 sequence: CASSTGLAGYNEQFF. Here the CDR3 DNA reads TGTGCCAGCAGCACTGGACTAGCGGGCTACAATGAGCAGTTCTTC.

The chain couples TRBV18 to TRBJ2-1, with TRBD2 matching 8 bases. The J segment lost 4 bases and the V segment lost 2 bases, leaving 4 bases of the junction unmatched. Germline-derived CDR1 and CDR2 are KGHSH and LQKENI. The CDR3 sequence is 15 residues long. CDR3 coding DNA: TGTGCCAGCTCACCAGCGCGGGGGGTATACAATGAGCAGTTCTTC. Its protein product is CASSPARGVYNEQFF.

This clonotype was observed many times. V usage is TRBV20-1 and J usage is TRBJ2-7; 11 bases fit TRBD2. With V trimmed by 0 bases and J by 9 bases, 16 bases remained unmatched. The germline V gene has CDR1 DFQATT and CDR2 SNEGSKA (reference sequence). The CDR3 loop spans 17 amino acids. For the CDR3, the DNA is TGCAGTGCTAGAGACCCGGGACTAGCGGACCCCTTCCTTGTGCAGTACTTC. This translates into CSARDPGLADPFLVQYF.

This clonotype has a handful of counts. The chain recombines TRBV2 with TRBJ1-5; 7 bases match TRBD1. V lost 6 bases and J lost 0; bases outside the gene matches: 2. The germline V gene encodes CDR1 SNHLY and CDR2 FYNNEI. CDR3 length equals 14 residues. In DNA, the CDR3 is TGTGCCAGCAGGGACAGGAATAGCAATCAGCCCCAGCATTTT. Encoded protein: CASRDRNSNQPQHF. Looking up the rest from reference TRBV2 and TRBJ1-5 gives the full variable domain: EPEVTQTPSHQVTQMGQEVILRCVPISNHLYFYWYRQILGQKVEFLVSFYNNEISEKSEIFDDQFSVERPDGSNFTLKIRSTKLEDSAMYFCASRDRNSNQPQHFGDGTRLSIL.

This clonotype was detected ten times or more. V is TRBV6-2 or TRBV6-3 and J is TRBJ2-3, with no clear D. Germline CDR1 reads MNHEY; CDR2 reads SVGEGT. The CDR3 length is 11 residues. V lost 4 bases and J 6 bases, leaving 5 bases between the germline ends. Here the CDR3 reads CASSSQDTQYF. As DNA, the CDR3 is TGTGCCAGCAGTTCCCAGGATACGCAGTATTTT.

This clonotype was detected ten times or more. The J gene is TRBJ2-7, the V gene TRBV6-5, with D possibly matching TRBD1 (5 bases). Per the germline V gene, CDR1 is MNHEY and CDR2 is SVGAGI. The CDR3 sequence is 15 residues long. The V end was cut by 4 bases, the J end by 2 bases, with 15 bases between. The CDR3: CASSFRASGTYEQYF. In DNA form, the CDR3 reads TGTGCCAGCAGTTTCCGGGCCTCAGGGACCTACGAGCAGTACTTC.

This clonotype was recorded only once. The chain uses TRBV28 and TRBJ2-7, with TRBD1 identical over 8 bases. The junction had 3 bases not matched to a gene; V was cut back by 0 bases and J by 2 bases. Germline CDR1 is MDHEN and CDR2 is SYDVKM. CDR3 length: 15 amino acids. CDR3 sequence (DNA): TGTGCCAGCAGTTTATGGACAGGGGAAACCTACGAGCAGTACTTC. Protein: CASSLWTGETYEQYF.

The V gene is TRBV12-3 or TRBV12-4, the J gene TRBJ1-2; 7 bases match TRBD1. This CDR3 contains 15 residues. Trimming took 3 bases from V and 8 from J; bases not matched to a gene: 12. The CDR3, as DNA: TGTGCCAGCAGTTTGAGTAATGAGGGGGCGAAGGGCTACACCTTC. Translating it yields CASSLSNEGAKGYTF.

This rearrangement joins TRBV20-1 to TRBJ2-7, with TRBD2 matching 14 bases. Germline CDR1 and CDR2: DFQATT and SNEGSKA (reference sequence). This CDR3 has 18 residues. The J segment lost 3 bases and the V segment lost 3 bases, leaving 13 bases of the junction unmatched. The CDR3 loop reads CSARYWGLAGVLIYEQYF. As DNA, the CDR3 is TGCAGTGCTAGGTACTGGGGACTAGCGGGAGTACTCATCTACGAGCAGTACTTC.

This clonotype was seen only a few times. The chain joins TRBV20-1 to TRBJ1-1; D uncertain. This CDR3 is built from 13 residues. With 3 bases removed from V and 0 bases from J, the gap between germline ends came to 8 bases. The V gene's germline CDR1 is DFQATT and CDR2 SNEGSKA (reference sequence). CDR3 nucleotides: TGCAGTGCTAGGACACCCTTGAACACTGAAGCTTTCTTT. It is translated as CSARTPLNTEAFF.

The chain recombines TRBV3-1 with TRBJ2-1; 8 bases agree with TRBD1. Germline V gene lookup returns CDR1 LGHDT and CDR2 YNNKEL (reference sequence). Losses at the gene ends were 3 bases for V and 5 bases for J; bases not matched to a gene: 9. The CDR3 is 16 residues long. The CDR3: CASSHLIETGDNEQFF. The DNA for the CDR3 is TGTGCCAGCAGCCACCTTATCGAGACAGGGGACAATGAGCAGTTCTTC.

This clonotype has more than one count but fewer than ten. The chain uses TRBV14 and TRBJ2-3; 7 bases align to TRBD2. Germline lookup yields CDR1 SGHDN and CDR2 FVKESK. The CDR3 is 15 residues long. Trimming removed 3 bases from V and 9 bases from J; junction bases left unmatched: 12. The CDR3 nucleotides read TGTGCCAGCAGCCATGCCCGAAGGACGCGGGAGACGCAGTATTTT. Encoded protein: CASSHARRTRETQYF.